This T cell receptor (beta chain) was profiled in a study of blood T cell repertoires in COVID-19. Germline assignment: CDR1 MDHEN and CDR2 SYDVKM. Trimming cost V 4 bases and J 1 base; bases outside gene matches: 9. The CDR3 totals 17 residues. This table comes from immunoSEQ multiplex PCR, and its TCRdb copy is limited to in-frame clones, with some not included. The sample contains 150,000 to 200,000 clones, more than 80% of which appear only once. This chain links TRBV28 with TRBJ2-7, with 11 bases that match TRBD2. The TCR originated in a woman aged 80 or over with COVID-19, enrolled during active disease. The specimen sequenced was peripheral blood. The CDR3 bases are TGTGCCAGCAGTTCGCCCTTCGGGACTAGCGGTTCCTACGAGCAGTACTTC. Residues: CASSSPFGTSGSYEQYF.